This TCR beta chain emerged from a study of CD8+ T cells in alopecia areata. cDNA reverse transcribed from extracted RNA served as the sequencing template. The data were produced by immunoSEQ multiplex PCR, yet TCRdb's version contains in-frame clones alone and is incomplete. This set yields about 270,000 clones and no singletons; the top ten hold about 1.1%. The table lists this clone with many counts. The gene names given are mouse names. The read finishes 4 residues shy of the CDR3 end, and the germline J gene is used to complete it. This CDR3 is also generated by other DNA sequences in the sample. Sorting used CD4, CD8alpha, NKG2D, NKG2ACE and other markers on pooled cutaneous lymph node cells. The CDR3 totals 14 residues. Germline CDR1 reads GKSSPN; CDR2 reads SITVG. V shed 1 base and J 0 bases; nucleotides not matched to a gene: 2.

The chain couples TRBV31 to TRBJ1-2; 7 bases align to TRBD1. Input material: CD4+ T cells sorted from a lymph node. This receptor was taken from a C3H/HeJ mouse with alopecia areata. The MHC haplotype of the strain is H2-k. The chain's CDR3 is CAWSPGQTNSDYTF. The sequenced CDR3 bases are TGTGCCTGGAGTCCGGGACAGACAAACTCC. Full variable domain (missing parts from reference TRBV31 and TRBJ1-2): AQTIHQWPVAEIKAVGSPLSLGCTIKGKSSPNLYWYWQATGGTLQQLFYSITVGQVESVVQLNLSASRPKDDQFILSTEKLLLSHSGFYLCAWSPGQTNSDYTFGSGTRLLVI.